This TCR beta chain was recovered during a study of metastatic and nonmetastatic thyroid tumors. Background on the study: For malignant and benign thyroid patients, tumor or nodule tissue and blood were the sources whose repertoires were compared. Findings of the study overall: Malignant thyroid tumors reportedly had TCR beta diversity that was significantly higher than in benign nodules, in blood and tumor.

Germline V lookup: CDR1 LNHDA, CDR2 SQIVND (reference sequence). The CDR3 loop spans 15 amino acids. The V end lost 3 bases, the J end lost 5 bases, and 16 bases lay between the germline ends. Per the original data handling: The study built a papillary thyroid cancer distant-metastasis classifier from CDR3 differences across clinicopathological groups. Through MiXCR, TCRdb re-clonotyped the PCR reads. TCRdb's processing, not the authors' own work, is the source of the V and J calls. The sample shows 50,000 or so clones, approximately 15% of them seen only once. Ahead of thyroid surgery, no patient had received treatment of any kind. There are many counts of this clone. Antigen specificity is unknown.

V gene TRBV19 combines with J gene TRBJ2-5, with D perhaps matching TRBD2 (6 bases). The origin of this receptor is a female donor with papillary thyroid cancer or a benign thyroid nodule (not recorded which). Some clones in this sample may be carry-over from other donors' samples. What was sequenced was blood. CDR3 sequence (DNA): TGTGCCAGTAGTATCTCCCGGGGGTCCCAGGAGACCCAGTACTTC. It codes for CASSISRGSQETQYF.